One sample yielded the 21 T cell receptor beta chains listed below, sequenced in a study of response to subunit inactivated influenza vaccine. MiXCR was run by TCRdb on the RT-PCR reads, yielding one entry per CDR3 protein. The sample contains a few hundred thousand distinct CDR3 sequences, roughly 9.8% of which appear only once. Specimen: PBMCs from blood, collected 40 to 50 days after vaccination. All receptors derive from a man aged 45-60 years who received an inactivated influenza vaccine.

V gene TRBV10-2 combines with J gene TRBJ2-2; D remains ambiguous. This CDR3 contains 16 residues. V shed 6 bases and J shed 0 bases, with 14 bases lying between them. The germline V gene encodes CDR1 WSHSY and CDR2 SAAADI. CDR3 nucleotide sequence: TGCGCCAGCAGACCTATGACGGTTGCGAACACCGGGGAGCTGTTTTTT. This encodes CASRPMTVANTGELFF.

The chain links TRBV6-1 to TRBJ1-3, with TRBD1 matching 8 bases. V trimming: 6 bases; J trimming: 0 bases; junction bases outside the gene matches: 1. Germline lookup yields CDR1 MNHNS and CDR2 SASEGT. This CDR3 has 14 residues. The CDR3 DNA reads TGTGCCAGCAGACAGGGGGTCTCTGGAAACACCATATATTTT. Translation gives CASRQGVSGNTIYF.

This clonotype was seen at least ten times. This chain uses TRBV27 with TRBJ2-7, with 10 bases identical to TRBD1. Trimming took 5 bases from V and 2 from J; bases not matched to a gene: 6. There are 15 residues in the CDR3. Germline V CDR1 and CDR2: MNHEY, SMNVEV (reference sequence). In DNA form, the CDR3 reads TGTGCCAGCAGTCCGGTTGGGACAGGGGCCTACGAGCAGTACTTC. This encodes CASSPVGTGAYEQYF.

The chain recombines TRBV5-1 with TRBJ2-2, with 8 bases matching TRBD2. Trimming removed 3 bases from V and 5 bases from J; junction bases left unmatched: 9. CDR1 and CDR2 from the germline V gene are SGHRS and YFSETQ. The CDR3 length is 16 residues. The CDR3 region has the DNA TGCGCCAGCAGCTCCAGCCTAGCGGGTTTGACCGGGGAGCTGTTTTTT. Its protein is CASSSSLAGLTGELFF.

This sequence joins TRBV4-2 and TRBJ1-4; TRBD1 matches at 9 bases. CDR3 length: 15 residues. The germline gives CDR1 LGHNA, CDR2 YNFKEQ. Trimming cost V 3 bases and J 7 bases; bases outside gene matches: 6. CDR3 protein: CASSQVMTGGEKLFF. In nucleotides, the CDR3 is TGTGCCAGCAGCCAGGTTATGACAGGGGGTGAAAAACTGTTTTTT.

This clonotype was seen at least ten times. The gene calls are TRBV5-1 and TRBJ2-1; 10 bases align to TRBD2. J gave up 5 bases and V 4 bases, and 6 bases lay outside the gene matches. The germline gives CDR1 SGHRS, CDR2 YFSETQ. This CDR3 region has 15 residues. CDR3 sequence: CASSLGTSVNNEQFF. CDR3 coding DNA: TGCGCCAGCAGCCTAGGGACTAGCGTGAACAATGAGCAGTTCTTC.

This chain links TRBV5-1 with TRBJ1-3; D ambiguous. CDR1 is SGHRS, CDR2 YFSETQ, per germline. The CDR3 consists of 12 residues. V was clipped by 10 bases and J by 2 bases, with 10 bases between them. The CDR3 region has the DNA TGCGCCGCCACTGGACCTGGAAACACCATATATTTT. Residues: CAATGPGNTIYF. The full variable domain, with the rest looked up from reference TRBV5-1 and TRBJ1-3, is KAGVTQTPRYLIKTRGQQVTLSCSPISGHRSVSWYQQTPGQGLQFLFEYFSETQRNKGNFPGRFSGRQFSNSRSEMNVSTLELGDSALYLCAATGPGNTIYFGEGSWLTVV.

The rearrangement joins TRBV7-2 to TRBJ2-5; no reliable D call. V lost 5 bases, J lost 5 bases, and 12 bases lay in between. The CDR3 runs 13 residues. CDR1 and CDR2 (germline): SGHTA, FQGNSA. The CDR3 DNA follows: TGTGCCAGCAGCGCCCGCCTACGGGAGACCCAGTACTTC. Its translation is CASSARLRETQYF.

This clonotype showed up just a few times. The chain combines TRBV6-2 or TRBV6-3 with TRBJ2-5; 7 nucleotides match TRBD1. The germline V gene has CDR1 MNHEY and CDR2 SVGEGT. There are 14 residues in the CDR3. V lost 6 bases and J lost 1; bases outside the gene matches: 5. Written as DNA, the CDR3 is TGTGCCAGCAGCCGGGACAGATCCCAAGAGACCCAGTACTTC. Translating gives CASSRDRSQETQYF.

The chain employs TRBV20-1 and TRBJ2-2, with a tentative D call TRBD1 (7 bases). The V end was cut by 0 bases, the J end by 4 bases, with 15 bases between. The CDR3 loop spans 16 amino acids. CDR1 is DFQATT and CDR2 is SNEGSKA in the germline V gene (reference sequence). CDR3 loop: CSARDKQGRTTGELFF. Here the CDR3 DNA reads TGCAGTGCTAGAGATAAACAGGGGAGGACCACCGGGGAGCTGTTTTTT.

This clonotype was seen ten or more times. This chain uses TRBV29-1 with TRBJ2-2; D might be TRBD2 (6 bases). The CDR3 spans 11 residues. Trimming took off 6 bases at V and 7 bases at J, with 9 bases between the two ends. Per germline, CDR1 SQVTM and CDR2 ANQGSEA. This CDR3 is CSVGLVGELFF. The CDR3 bases are TGCAGCGTGGGACTGGTCGGGGAGCTGTTTTTT.

This clonotype was seen at least ten times. The V and J genes are TRBV5-1 and TRBJ2-1; 11 bases map to TRBD2. The CDR3 covers 15 residues. V lost 5 bases and J lost 1; bases outside the gene matches: 2. CDR1 SGHRS and CDR2 YFSETQ come from the germline V gene. This CDR3 reads CASRLAGGSYNEQFF. In nucleotides, the CDR3 is TGCGCCAGCAGGCTAGCGGGAGGTTCCTACAATGAGCAGTTCTTC.

There are many counts of this clonotype. The J gene is TRBJ2-3, the V gene TRBV25-1; no clear D. CDR1 and CDR2 from the germline V gene are MGHDK and SYGVNS. The ends were cut back, 2 bases at V and 2 bases at J, with 14 bases in the middle. This CDR3 region has 16 residues. The CDR3 DNA reads TGTGCCAGCAGTGAAGGCGGCGTGGGCCTCACAGATACGCAGTATTTT. It codes for CASSEGGVGLTDTQYF.

This clonotype showed up many times. This chain connects TRBV12-3 or TRBV12-4 to TRBJ2-3; D remains unclear. The V end was cut by 5 bases, the J end by 0 bases, with 12 bases between. This CDR3 has 15 residues. The CDR3 is CASSPTTQSTDTQYF. The CDR3 nucleotides read TGTGCCAGCAGTCCCACTACCCAGAGCACAGATACGCAGTATTTT.

In this sample, this clonotype turned up a few times. The chain combines TRBV15 with TRBJ1-2, with TRBD1 identical over 8 bases. V lost 4 bases and J lost 7; bases outside the gene matches: 8. The CDR3 runs to 14 residues. The V gene's germline CDR1 is LNHNV and CDR2 YYDKDF (reference sequence). The CDR3 loop reads CATSKGPGGPGYTF. DNA of the CDR3: TGTGCCACCAGCAAGGGGCCAGGGGGCCCTGGCTACACCTTC.

As concerns this clonotype: Given the absence of the conserved phenylalanine or tryptophan at the CDR3 end, a read error is likely. The V and J genes are TRBV5-1 and TRBJ2-2; D is ambiguous. Trimming left V 0 bases short and J 0 bases short, with 3 bases between. This CDR3 has 14 residues. CDR1 is SGHRS and CDR2 is YFSETQ in the germline V gene. This chain's CDR3 is CASSLAPNTGELFL. The CDR3 nucleotides are TGCGCCAGCAGCTTGGCCCCGAACACCGGGGAGCTGTTTCTT.

This clonotype came up many times. This rearrangement joins TRBV7-6 to TRBJ1-1, with D maybe TRBD1 (5 bases). The germline V gene encodes CDR1 SGHVS and CDR2 FNYEAQ. The CDR3 is made up of 13 amino acids. Trimming shortened V by 4 bases and J by 4 bases, and 10 bases separated the two germline ends. CDR3 sequence (DNA): TGTGCCAGCAGCTGGTCAAGGGGCACTGAAGCTTTCTTT. Amino acid sequence: CASSWSRGTEAFF.

This clonotype was counted a few times. The genes are TRBV24-1 and TRBJ2-5, with 8 bases fitting TRBD1. Germline CDR1 is KGHDR and CDR2 is SFDVKD. Losses at the gene ends were 3 bases for V and 1 base for J; bases not matched to a gene: 6. The CDR3 runs to 16 residues. The CDR3 spells CATSDPAGTGQETQYF. Written as DNA, the CDR3 is TGTGCCACCAGTGATCCGGCTGGGACAGGCCAAGAGACCCAGTACTTC.

The J gene is TRBJ2-7, the V gene TRBV12-3 or TRBV12-4; D is perhaps TRBD1 (6 bases). This CDR3 has 13 amino acids. Trimming took 5 bases from V and 4 from J, leaving 12 bases between them. CDR3 in amino acids: CASSNVQGYEQYF. In DNA form, the CDR3 reads TGTGCCAGCAGTAACGTACAGGGTTACGAGCAGTACTTC.

This clonotype was picked up many times. V is TRBV4-1 and J is TRBJ2-4; D is unresolved. Germline values: CDR1 MGHRA, CDR2 YSYEKL. The CDR3 consists of 17 residues. Trimming took off 2 bases at V and 0 bases at J, with 14 bases between the two ends. CDR3 DNA: TGCGCCAGCAGCCAAATAATCAGGTCCCTAGCCAAAAACATTCAGTACTTC. This codes for CASSQIIRSLAKNIQYF.

This clonotype was detected many times. The gene calls are TRBV7-2 and TRBJ2-5; D unclear. From germline, CDR1 is SGHTA and CDR2 FQGNSA. Trimming stripped 2 bases from V and 3 bases from J, with 7 bases between. This CDR3 has 13 residues. CDR3: CASSLTIKETQYF. CDR3 coding DNA: TGTGCCAGCAGCTTAACTATAAAAGAGACCCAGTACTTC.